One and the same sample provided the 21 T cell receptor beta chains below, sequenced in a study of T cells in Graves' hyperthyroidism and ophthalmopathy. TCR beta CDR3 region amplification was performed from RNA transcripts. First-round RT-PCR with HTBI primers amplified the TCR CDR3 region. Each CDR3 protein is one row after TCRdb ran MiXCR on the multiplex PCR reads. The sample includes roughly 500,000 distinct CDR3 sequences, 46% of them seen just once. Material for sequencing was peripheral blood or thyroid tissue (not recorded which). The source of these receptors is an adult woman with Graves' disease, either hyperthyroidism or ophthalmopathy (not recorded which).

The chain has TRBV20-1 and TRBJ2-1; D not resolved. The V end lost 5 bases, the J end lost 7 bases, and 15 bases lay between the germline ends. CDR3 length: 13 amino acids. The germline gives CDR1 DFQATT, CDR2 SNEGSKA (reference sequence). The CDR3 reads CSARRTVQNEQFF. CDR3 DNA: TGCAGTGCTCGACGGACGGTTCAGAATGAGCAGTTCTTC.

Here the CDR3 reads CASSSQNMGRLKYF. In nucleotides, the CDR3 is TGTGCCAGCAGCTCCCAAAACATGGGCAGGCTGAAGTACTTC. This chain uses TRBV7-3 with TRBJ2-7; D is undetermined. V was cut by 4 bases and J by 11 bases, with 21 bases left in between. CDR3 length: 14 residues. CDR1 SGHTA and CDR2 FQGTGA come from the germline V gene.

The rearrangement joins TRBV7-2 to TRBJ2-5; maybe TRBD2 (6 bases). The V and J ends lost 2 bases and 4 bases respectively, with 14 bases between them. The CDR3 sequence is 15 residues long. The germline V gene encodes CDR1 SGHTA and CDR2 FQGNSA. The CDR3 protein is CASSLPRLGPETQYF. CDR3 sequence (DNA): TGTGCCAGCAGCTTACCCCGACTAGGCCCAGAGACCCAGTACTTC.

V is TRBV7-2 and J is TRBJ2-5, with D perhaps matching TRBD1 (6 bases). The CDR3 is 15 residues long. Germline-derived CDR1 and CDR2 are SGHTA and FQGNSA. V gave up 5 bases and J gave up 5 bases, with 18 bases separating them. The CDR3 spells CASSQAVSQGETQYF. CDR3 bases: TGTGCCAGCAGCCAAGCGGTTAGCCAGGGGGAGACCCAGTACTTC.

V and J are TRBV7-9 and TRBJ2-7; possibly TRBD1 for D (7 bases). V lost 11 bases and J lost 2, with 19 bases in between. CDR1 is SEHNR, CDR2 FQNEAQ, per germline (reference sequence). There are 14 residues in the CDR3. The DNA for the CDR3 is TGTGCCGGTGAACCAGGGGGGTCAACCTACGAGCAGTACTTC. As protein: CAGEPGGSTYEQYF.

The V and J genes are TRBV13 and TRBJ2-7, with D possibly being TRBD2 (5 bases). This CDR3 spans 15 amino acids. Germline V gene sequence: CDR1 PRHDT, CDR2 FYEKMQ (reference sequence). Deletions cut 4 bases from V and 0 bases from J, with 13 bases between. The CDR3 here is CASSSRGANSYEQYF. CDR3 in DNA: TGTGCCAGCAGCTCCCGGGGAGCTAACTCCTACGAGCAGTACTTC.

For this clonotype: A much larger clone sits a single nucleotide away, making a read error possible. The genes are TRBV4-1 and TRBJ1-1; 7 nucleotides agree with TRBD1. This CDR3 spans 14 amino acids. Germline V gene data show CDR1 as MGHRA and CDR2 as YSYEKL. The CDR3 nucleotides are TGCGCCAGCCGCCACCCACCGACAGGGTCTGAAGCTTTCTTT. The encoded protein is CASRHPPTGSEAFF.

The CDR3 spells CAGGGTAYEQYF. Here the CDR3 DNA reads TGTGCAGGGGGCGGGACTGCTTACGAGCAGTACTTC. The chain uses TRBV7-9 and TRBJ2-7; D perhaps matches TRBD1 (7 bases). This CDR3 has 12 residues. From germline, CDR1 is SEHNR and CDR2 FQNEAQ (reference sequence).

The chain is built from TRBV15 and TRBJ1-2, with 7 bases identical to TRBD1. CDR3 size: 14 residues. The V gene's germline CDR1 is LNHNV and CDR2 YYDKDF (reference sequence). After removal of 1 base from V and 6 bases from J, the junction contained 5 bases not matched to a gene. The CDR3: CATSRVGTVDGYTF. The CDR3, as DNA: TGTGCCACCAGCAGAGTAGGGACAGTTGATGGCTACACCTTC.

The chain has TRBV28 and TRBJ1-2; D not certain. V lost 6 bases and J lost 8, with 22 bases in between. The CDR3 extends over 15 amino acids. Germline CDR1 reads MDHEN; CDR2 reads SYDVKM. The CDR3 DNA sequence: TGTGCCAGCAGAGTCCCAGGAATCGGCCTTAGGGGCTACACCTTC. Protein sequence: CASRVPGIGLRGYTF.

For this clonotype: The junction departs from the called germline gene at one end, perhaps through a read error. The chain is built from TRBV11-1 and TRBJ2-7, with TRBD2 as a possible D gene (6 bases). Germline-derived CDR1 and CDR2 are SGHAT and FQDESV (reference sequence). The CDR3 consists of 14 residues. CDR3 DNA sequence: TGTGCCAGCAGCTTTGGGGACGCTCGGAGCGGGCAGCACTTC. Its protein product is CASSFGDARSGQHF.

There are a few counts of this clonotype. The chain joins TRBV15 to TRBJ1-5; D remains unclear. The CDR3 contains 14 residues. CDR1 LNHNV and CDR2 YYDKDF come from the germline V gene (reference sequence). The V end was cut by 3 bases, the J end by 3 bases, with 9 bases between. Here the CDR3 reads CATSSELHNQPQHF. The CDR3 DNA is TGTGCCACCAGCAGCGAGTTGCACAATCAGCCCCAGCATTTT.

This clonotype was detected only once. The chain combines TRBV7-6 with TRBJ2-5, with 8 bases lining up with TRBD2. CDR3 length equals 12 residues. Germline values: CDR1 SGHVS, CDR2 FNYEAQ. Unmatched junction bases numbered 2, after V lost 5 bases and J lost 6 bases. This chain's CDR3 is CASSPSGQTQYF. The CDR3 coding sequence is TGTGCCAGCAGCCCTAGCGGGCAGACCCAGTACTTC.

This clonotype showed up many times. J is TRBJ1-1 and V is TRBV28; no definite D call. This CDR3 comprises 12 residues. Germline V gene lookup returns CDR1 MDHEN and CDR2 SYDVKM. V was clipped by 11 bases and J by 1 base, with 11 bases between them. This CDR3 is CAARSANTEAFF. The CDR3 DNA is TGTGCCGCGAGGTCGGCGAACACTGAAGCTTTCTTT.

On this clonotype: This sequence may be a read error, since a much larger clone differs from it by one base. This chain connects TRBV25-1 to TRBJ1-6, with D unclear. Germline lookup yields CDR1 MGHDK and CDR2 SYGVNS. The CDR3 sequence is 17 residues long. CDR3 region: CTRKRWEKDSYNSPLHF. The CDR3 bases are TGCACCAGGAAACGATGGGAGAAAGACTCCTATAATTCACCCCTCCACTTT.

This clonotype was detected a few times. In DNA, the CDR3 is TGCAGCGTTGCGGGGATGGCTAACTATGGCTACACCTTC. Its protein product is CSVAGMANYGYTF. The chain combines TRBV29-1 with TRBJ1-2, with D uncertain. Germline V gene data show CDR1 as SQVTM and CDR2 as ANQGSEA. CDR3 length equals 13 residues. The V gene lost 4 bases and the J gene lost 0 bases, with 9 bases spanning the gap.

This clonotype was seen ten or more times. V and J are TRBV20-1 and TRBJ1-5; a weak D match, TRBD1 (6 bases). The CDR3 is made up of 14 amino acids. The germline V gene has CDR1 DFQATT and CDR2 SNEGSKA (reference sequence). V was pared by 3 bases and J by 2 bases, with 11 bases between. The CDR3 nucleotides are TGCAGTGCTAGTCAGGGGAGCGGCAATCAGCCCCAGCATTTT. This sequence encodes CSASQGSGNQPQHF.

The sample holds a few counts of this clonotype. J is TRBJ2-7 and V is TRBV15; D ambiguous. This CDR3 contains 14 residues. The germline V gene has CDR1 LNHNV and CDR2 YYDKDF (reference sequence). V was cut by 0 bases and J by 5 bases, with 11 bases left in between. This CDR3 reads CATSRERMRNEQYF. In nucleotides, the CDR3 is TGTGCCACCAGCAGAGAGAGGATGCGAAACGAGCAGTACTTC.

The rearrangement joins TRBV29-1 to TRBJ1-1, with D unresolved. Germline V lookup: CDR1 SQVTM, CDR2 ANQGSEA. V lost 4 bases and J 4 bases, leaving 22 bases between the germline ends. The CDR3 is 16 residues long. The chain's CDR3 is CSVAAVMRRRGTEAFF. The CDR3 DNA is TGCAGCGTTGCTGCAGTAATGAGGCGGCGGGGCACTGAAGCTTTCTTT. Looking up the rest from reference TRBV29-1 and TRBJ1-1 gives the full variable domain: SAVISQKPSRDICQRGTSLTIQCQVDSQVTMMFWYRQQPGQSLTLIATANQGSEATYESGFVIDKFPISRPNLTFSTLTVSNMSPEDSSIYLCSVAAVMRRRGTEAFFGQGTRLTVV.

The chain recombines TRBV20-1 with TRBJ2-7, with 7 bases fitting TRBD2. The CDR3 runs to 14 residues. V shed 1 base and J 4 bases; nucleotides not matched to a gene: 7. In germline, CDR1 is DFQATT, CDR2 SNEGSKA (reference sequence). Here the CDR3 DNA reads TGCAGTGCTAGAGCTGGGACTATGTCTTACGAGCAGTACTTC. Translating it yields CSARAGTMSYEQYF.

This clonotype was detected a few times. This clone may be a read error of a much larger clone one base away. V and J are TRBV19 and TRBJ1-4; no firm D call. The germline V and J ends were trimmed by 5 bases and 1 base, with 5 bases remaining between them. Germline-derived CDR1 and CDR2 are LNHDA and SQIVND (reference sequence). The CDR3 extends over 13 amino acids. The CDR3 coding sequence is TGTGCCAGTAGTTCTATAACTAATGAAAAACTGTTTTTT. Protein product: CASSSITNEKLFF. The complete variable domain, with remaining parts taken from reference TRBV19 and TRBJ1-4, reads DGGITQSPKYLFRKEGQNVTLSCEQNLNHDAMYWYRQDPGQGLRLIYYSQIVNDFQKGDIAEGYSVSREKKESFPLTVTSAQKNPTAFYLCASSSITNEKLFFGSGTQLSVL.